This TCR beta chain was profiled in a study of blood T cells in healthy people across ages. Germline V lookup: CDR1 SEHNR, CDR2 FQNEAQ (reference sequence). Between the trimmed V and J ends, which lost 4 bases and 2 bases, there was a span of 6 bases. The CDR3 totals 13 residues. This clonotype has only a few counts. Its specificity is not known. With a J-beta primer mix and a sample-barcoded 5' primer, a second PCR ran roughly 6 to 11 cycles. Each single sample gave us at least 2.5 million CDR3-containing paired-end reads. TCRdb called the 5' RACE reads again in MiXCR, with one record for every CDR3 protein. Among around 1,100,000 distinct CDR3 sequences listed, about two fifths were seen once. Regarding the study as a whole: Roughly linearly, TCR beta diversity per million T cells fell as age increased. In long-lived donors, naive CD4+ cell counts and diversity exceeded those of aged donors. Unsorted PBMCs blocked a conclusive comparison of naive and antigen-experienced cells.

This TCR was recovered from a man between 18 and 29 years old in good health. The specimen sequenced was blood. The chain employs TRBV7-9 and TRBJ2-4, with D unclear. This CDR3 is CASSYGSKNIQYF. The CDR3 DNA reads as TGTGCCAGCAGCTACGGTTCCAAAAACATTCAGTACTTC.